This is a list of T cell receptor beta chains from one sample in a study of blood T cell repertoires in COVID-19. Sequenced by immunoSEQ multiplex PCR; TCRdb stores in-frame clones only, minus some. In the table there are tens of thousands of clones, over 75% of which are singletons. The specimen was peripheral blood. Receptors were obtained from a woman aged 55-70 years with acute or convalescent COVID-19. CDR3s include the opening cysteine and the closing phenylalanine or tryptophan. Fields, in order: J gene, clone size, V gene, D gene, CDR3 DNA, CDR3 protein. D genes are given only for firm matches. The size field is filled for only some rows; it gives once, few, many or a size class.

j_call: TRBJ1-1
clone_size: NA
v_call: TRBV6-5
d_call: TRBD1
cdr3_nt: TGTGCCAGCAGAGACTCCGGGACAGATAACACTGAAGCTTTCTTT
cdr3_aa: CASRDSGTDNTEAFF

j_call: TRBJ2-4
clone_size: NA
v_call: TRBV5-5
d_call: NA
cdr3_nt: TGTGCCAGCAGCTTGACAGGGAAAAACATTCAGTACTTC
cdr3_aa: CASSLTGKNIQYF

j_call: TRBJ2-7
clone_size: NA
v_call: TRBV9
d_call: TRBD2
cdr3_nt: TGTGCCAGCAGCGTAGAACTAGCGGGGCCCTACGAGCAGTACTTC
cdr3_aa: CASSVELAGPYEQYF

j_call: TRBJ2-5
clone_size: NA
v_call: TRBV19
d_call: TRBD1
cdr3_nt: TGTGCCAGTAGTTCGCGGACAGGGGGCTTGGAGACCCAGTACTTC
cdr3_aa: CASSSRTGGLETQYF

j_call: TRBJ2-1
clone_size: NA
v_call: TRBV7-9
d_call: TRBD1
cdr3_nt: TGTGCCAGCAGCCCCAGGGACAGGGCGTCAGGAGAGCAGTTCTTC
cdr3_aa: CASSPRDRASGEQFF

j_call: TRBJ1-6
clone_size: NA
v_call: TRBV3-1/TRBV3-2
d_call: TRBD1
cdr3_nt: TGTGCCAGCAGTCAAGACAGGGTGGGATCACCCCTCCACTTT
cdr3_aa: CASSQDRVGSPLHF

j_call: TRBJ2-1
clone_size: once
v_call: TRBV7-8
d_call: NA
cdr3_nt: TGTGCCAGCAGCCCACAACCATGGGCGCGCTCCTACAATGAGCAGTTCTTC
cdr3_aa: CASSPQPWARSYNEQFF

j_call: TRBJ2-1
clone_size: once
v_call: TRBV3-1/TRBV3-2
d_call: TRBD2
cdr3_nt: TGTGCCAGCAGCCCATCTAGCGGGGGAAACAATGAGCAGTTCTTC
cdr3_aa: CASSPSSGGNNEQFF

j_call: TRBJ1-1
clone_size: NA
v_call: TRBV7-2
d_call: NA
cdr3_nt: TGTGCCAGCAGGCGGAGTCCGAACACTGAAGCTTTCTTT
cdr3_aa: CASRRSPNTEAFF

j_call: TRBJ1-2
clone_size: NA
v_call: TRBV30
d_call: NA
cdr3_nt: TGTGCCTGGAGTCCTCCTCGGGTTTTCTATGGCTACACCTTC
cdr3_aa: CAWSPPRVFYGYTF

j_call: TRBJ1-1
clone_size: NA
v_call: TRBV18
d_call: TRBD1
cdr3_nt: TGTGCCAGCTCACCCGACAGGGTTACGACCACTGAAGCTTTCTTT
cdr3_aa: CASSPDRVTTTEAFF

j_call: TRBJ2-7
clone_size: few
v_call: TRBV5-1
d_call: TRBD1
cdr3_nt: TGCGCCAGCAGCTTGGGGACAGGGAGGAACGAGCAGTACTTC
cdr3_aa: CASSLGTGRNEQYF

j_call: TRBJ1-4
clone_size: NA
v_call: TRBV29-1
d_call: TRBD1
cdr3_nt: TGCAGCGCCCTGAAGGGGACAGCAACTAATGAAAAACTGTTTTTT
cdr3_aa: CSALKGTATNEKLFF

j_call: TRBJ2-3
clone_size: once
v_call: TRBV15
d_call: NA
cdr3_nt: TGTGCCACCAGCAGAGCTCAGGGTGATGCAGATACGCAGTATTTT
cdr3_aa: CATSRAQGDADTQYF

j_call: TRBJ1-1
clone_size: NA
v_call: TRBV4-1
d_call: TRBD1
cdr3_nt: TGCGCCAGCAGCCAAGGAAGACAGGGTAACACTGAAGCTTTCTTT
cdr3_aa: CASSQGRQGNTEAFF

j_call: TRBJ1-5
clone_size: NA
v_call: TRBV28
d_call: NA
cdr3_nt: TGTGCCAGCAGTTTACTTCCAGGCAGAAGCAATCAGCCCCAGCATTTT
cdr3_aa: CASSLLPGRSNQPQHF

j_call: TRBJ2-3
clone_size: NA
v_call: TRBV10-1
d_call: NA
cdr3_nt: TGCGCCAGCAGCAGGAGCACAGATACGCAGTATTTT
cdr3_aa: CASSRSTDTQYF

j_call: TRBJ1-2
clone_size: NA
v_call: TRBV12-3/TRBV12-4
d_call: NA
cdr3_nt: TGTGCCAGCAGTGAATCCAGGGCCTATGGCTACACCTTC
cdr3_aa: CASSESRAYGYTF

j_call: TRBJ1-5
clone_size: NA
v_call: TRBV6-1
d_call: TRBD1
cdr3_nt: TGTGCCAGCAGTGAACTCACAGGGGGGAAACAGCCCCAGCATTTT
cdr3_aa: CASSELTGGKQPQHF

j_call: TRBJ1-2
clone_size: NA
v_call: TRBV30
d_call: TRBD1
cdr3_nt: TGTGCCTTAGTCAGGGGGCTTGATGGCTACACCTTC
cdr3_aa: CALVRGLDGYTF

j_call: TRBJ1-2
clone_size: NA
v_call: TRBV3-1/TRBV3-2
d_call: NA
cdr3_nt: TGTGCCAGCAGCCGAGCAACAGGGTCCCCTAACTATGGCTACACCTTC
cdr3_aa: CASSRATGSPNYGYTF

j_call: TRBJ1-1
clone_size: NA
v_call: TRBV7-9
d_call: NA
cdr3_nt: TGTGCCAGCAGAGACGGGACTGAAGCTTTCTTT
cdr3_aa: CASRDGTEAFF

j_call: TRBJ1-1
clone_size: NA
v_call: TRBV5-1
d_call: NA
cdr3_nt: TGCGCCAGCAGCAGGGGAGACAGGAGTAACACTGAAGCTTTCTTT
cdr3_aa: CASSRGDRSNTEAFF

j_call: TRBJ1-1
clone_size: NA
v_call: TRBV28
d_call: TRBD1
cdr3_nt: TGTGCCAGCAGTTTATTAGTGTGGACAGGGGCGGGGAACACTGAAGCTTTCTTT
cdr3_aa: CASSLLVWTGAGNTEAFF

j_call: TRBJ2-1
clone_size: NA
v_call: TRBV18
d_call: TRBD2
cdr3_nt: TGTGCCAGCTCAGCTATTAGCGGGCGCTCCTACAATGAGCAGTTCTTC
cdr3_aa: CASSAISGRSYNEQFF

j_call: TRBJ1-5
clone_size: NA
v_call: TRBV18
d_call: NA
cdr3_nt: TGTGCCAGCTCAGAAGAAGGGGCGTCCAATCAGCCCCAGCATTTT
cdr3_aa: CASSEEGASNQPQHF

j_call: TRBJ1-1
clone_size: NA
v_call: TRBV4-1
d_call: TRBD1
cdr3_nt: TGCGCCAGCAGCCTTGTGGGACAGGGGGACACTGAAGCTTTCTTT
cdr3_aa: CASSLVGQGDTEAFF

j_call: TRBJ2-5
clone_size: NA
v_call: TRBV7-9
d_call: NA
cdr3_nt: TGTGCCAGCAGCGTTCCAGGGTCGGGAGAGACCCAGTACTTC
cdr3_aa: CASSVPGSGETQYF

j_call: TRBJ2-7
clone_size: NA
v_call: TRBV2
d_call: TRBD1
cdr3_nt: TGTGCCGGCGGGACAGGGATGACCTACGAGCAGTACTTC
cdr3_aa: CAGGTGMTYEQYF

j_call: TRBJ1-1
clone_size: NA
v_call: TRBV7-2
d_call: NA
cdr3_nt: TGTGCCAGCAGCTTACAGGGCTTCGGGAACACTGAAGCTTTCTTT
cdr3_aa: CASSLQGFGNTEAFF

j_call: TRBJ2-2
clone_size: NA
v_call: TRBV30
d_call: NA
cdr3_nt: TGTGCCTGGAGTGTAGGGCTAGGGGCCGGGGAGCTGTTTTTT
cdr3_aa: CAWSVGLGAGELFF

j_call: TRBJ2-5
clone_size: once
v_call: TRBV9
d_call: NA
cdr3_nt: TGTGCCAGCAGTAACCCGCGGGGAGGGGGAGAGACCCAGTACTTC
cdr3_aa: CASSNPRGGGETQYF

j_call: TRBJ1-5
clone_size: NA
v_call: TRBV30
d_call: TRBD1
cdr3_nt: TGTGCCTGGAGTGTGGGTATTTTGGGACAGCGGTATAGCAATCAGCCCCAGCATTTT
cdr3_aa: CAWSVGILGQRYSNQPQHF

j_call: TRBJ2-7
clone_size: NA
v_call: TRBV7-9
d_call: NA
cdr3_nt: TGTGCCAGCAGCTTAGATTCGAACCCAGAGTACTTC
cdr3_aa: CASSLDSNPEYF

j_call: TRBJ1-1
clone_size: NA
v_call: TRBV29-1
d_call: NA
cdr3_nt: TGCAGCGTCGCCCCCGCTATGCGACAGAACACTGAAGCTTTCTTT
cdr3_aa: CSVAPAMRQNTEAFF

j_call: TRBJ1-2
clone_size: NA
v_call: TRBV27
d_call: TRBD1
cdr3_nt: TGTGCCAGCAGTAGGACAGGGGTGGATGGCTACACCTTC
cdr3_aa: CASSRTGVDGYTF

j_call: TRBJ1-5
clone_size: once
v_call: TRBV2
d_call: NA
cdr3_nt: TGTGCCAGCAGTGAAGGGGGGCAGGTCGGAAATCAGCCCCAGCATTTT
cdr3_aa: CASSEGGQVGNQPQHF

j_call: TRBJ2-7
clone_size: NA
v_call: TRBV30
d_call: TRBD2
cdr3_nt: TGTGCCTGGAGTAGGCGGGGGGGCACCTACGAGCAGTACTTC
cdr3_aa: CAWSRRGGTYEQYF

j_call: TRBJ2-2
clone_size: few
v_call: TRBV5-1
d_call: TRBD2
cdr3_nt: TGCGCCAGCAGCATACCGGACCGGACTAGCGGGAGCTACACCGGGGAGCTGTTTTTT
cdr3_aa: CASSIPDRTSGSYTGELFF

j_call: TRBJ1-5
clone_size: NA
v_call: TRBV6-5
d_call: TRBD1
cdr3_nt: TGTGCCAGCAGTTTAGGCCGGACAGGGGGCGATCAGCCCCAGCATTTT
cdr3_aa: CASSLGRTGGDQPQHF

j_call: TRBJ2-1
clone_size: NA
v_call: TRBV27
d_call: NA
cdr3_nt: TGTGCCAGCAGTCCAAGCGCCAGCTCCTACAATGAGCAGTTCTTC
cdr3_aa: CASSPSASSYNEQFF

j_call: TRBJ2-3
clone_size: NA
v_call: TRBV30
d_call: NA
cdr3_nt: TGTGCCTGGAATCTAGGGGTCTCGACAGATACGCAGTATTTT
cdr3_aa: CAWNLGVSTDTQYF